This T cell receptor (beta chain) was obtained from a study of CD8+ T cells in alopecia areata. Study results and limitations: The study found tofacitinib significantly decreased scalp clonality and expanded CD8+ clones among the top 100.

The treatment here: oral pan-JAK inhibitor, 5-10 mg twice daily. In the case of this clone: The antigen is not known.

Losses at the gene ends were 4 bases for V and 1 base for J; bases not matched to a gene: 7. Germline lookup yields CDR1 GTSNPN and CDR2 SVGIG (reference sequence). The CDR3 totals 16 residues. After isolation, RNA underwent reverse transcription to generate cDNA as the sequencing template. The method was immunoSEQ multiplex PCR; TCRdb's version includes in-frame clones alone and lacks a portion of them. In the table there are about 120,000 clones, more than 45% of which are singletons. The chain employs TRBV30 and TRBJ2-2; 9 positions match TRBD2. The starting material was CD4+ T cells sorted from blood, obtained at week 4, from a patient treated with tofacitinib. This TCR was recovered from a human donor with alopecia areata. CDR3 sequence reads: CAWTDKTSGNTGELFF. The DNA of the CDR3 is TGTGCCTGGACCGACAAGACTAGCGGGAACACCGGGGAGCTGTTTTTT.